Each of the 5 T cell receptor beta chains below was sequenced from the same sample in a study of blood T cell repertoires in COVID-19. Clones were sequenced by immunoSEQ multiplex PCR, and TCRdb holds only the in-frame ones, with some missing. The sample holds 200,000 to 250,000 clones; approximately 83% are singletons and the top ten take about 4.8%. The specimen was PBMCs or T cells enriched from blood (not recorded which). The receptors originated from a woman between 45 and 60 years old who had been exposed to COVID-19.

V usage is TRBV28 and J usage is TRBJ1-1; TRBD1 agrees at 8 bases. Unmatched junction bases numbered 6, after V lost 5 bases and J lost 4 bases. Germline V gene lookup returns CDR1 MDHEN and CDR2 SYDVKM. CDR3 size: 14 residues. The CDR3 nucleotides are TGTGCCAGCAGTCCTACAGGGGGTAGCACTGAAGCTTTCTTT. This sequence encodes CASSPTGGSTEAFF. The full variable domain, completed using reference TRBV28 and TRBJ1-1, is DVKVTQSSRYLVKRTGEKVFLECVQDMDHENMFWYRQDPGLGLRLIYFSYDVKMKEKGDIPEGYSVSREKKERFSLILESASTNQTSMYLCASSPTGGSTEAFFGQGTRLTVV.

The chain carries TRBV10-1 and TRBJ2-3; D unresolved. Deletions cut 3 bases from V and 2 bases from J, with 6 bases between. Per the germline V gene, CDR1 is WNHNN and CDR2 is SYGVQD (reference sequence). This CDR3 is 13 amino acids long. The CDR3 here is CASSEEATDTQYF. CDR3 in DNA: TGCGCCAGCAGTGAAGAGGCCACAGATACGCAGTATTTT.

The V and J genes are TRBV30 and TRBJ1-3, with D unresolved. The CDR3 is 14 residues long. Trimming left V 3 bases short and J 0 bases short, with 9 bases between. Germline CDR1 and CDR2: GTSNPN and SVGIG (reference sequence). The chain's CDR3 is CAWRGLFSGNTIYF. The CDR3 DNA reads as TGTGCCTGGAGGGGCCTGTTCTCTGGAAACACCATATATTTT.

The J gene is TRBJ2-7, the V gene TRBV14, with TRBD1 as a possible D gene (5 bases). This CDR3 contains 16 residues. CDR1 is SGHDN and CDR2 is FVKESK in the germline V gene. V lost 4 bases and J 0 bases, leaving 16 bases between the germline ends. This chain's CDR3 is CASSRHRTKSSYEQYF. The CDR3 DNA sequence: TGTGCCAGCAGCCGCCACAGGACCAAGTCCTCCTACGAGCAGTACTTC. The complete variable domain, with remaining parts taken from reference TRBV14 and TRBJ2-7, reads EAGVTQFPSHSVIEKGQTVTLRCDPISGHDNLYWYRRVMGKEIKFLLHFVKESKQDESGMPNNRFLAERTGGTYSTLKVQPAELEDSGVYFCASSRHRTKSSYEQYFGPGTRLTVT.

The chain links TRBV5-1 to TRBJ2-2; D is unresolved. The CDR3 covers 14 residues. Germline CDR1 and CDR2: SGHRS and YFSETQ. V lost 2 bases, J lost 2 bases, and 7 bases lay in between. This CDR3 is CASSFLTNTGELFF. CDR3 sequence (DNA): TGCGCCAGCAGCTTTCTTACTAACACCGGGGAGCTGTTTTTT.